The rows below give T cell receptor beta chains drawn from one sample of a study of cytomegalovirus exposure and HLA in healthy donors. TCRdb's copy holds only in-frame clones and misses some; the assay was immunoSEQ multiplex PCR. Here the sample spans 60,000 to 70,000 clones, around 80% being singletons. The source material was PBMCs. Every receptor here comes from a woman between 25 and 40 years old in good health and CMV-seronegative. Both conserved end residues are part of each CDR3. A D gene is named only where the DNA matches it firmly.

CDR3: CAWRDSGYNSPLHF; D: -; J: TRBJ1-6; V: TRBV30
CDR3: CASSPSGGQETQYF; D: TRBD2; J: TRBJ2-5; V: TRBV7-3
CDR3: CASSLVVVLGTGPSYEQYF; D: -; J: TRBJ2-7; V: TRBV11-2
CDR3: CASQIPNQPQHF; D: -; J: TRBJ1-5; V: TRBV7-9
CDR3: CASSPHTGAPYEQYF; D: TRBD1; J: TRBJ2-7; V: TRBV4-3
CDR3: CASSYSPRNTGELFF; D: -; J: TRBJ2-2; V: TRBV6-5
CDR3: CASSGGTGTNEQFF; D: TRBD1; J: TRBJ2-1; V: TRBV5-1
CDR3: CTSSQGGPRVGETEVGELFF; D: -; J: TRBJ2-2; V: TRBV1
CDR3: CASSGDRGNTEAFF; D: TRBD1; J: TRBJ1-1; V: TRBV18
CDR3: CSVQTGGQEKLFF; D: TRBD1; J: TRBJ1-4; V: TRBV29-1
CDR3: CATHQTSRASGANVLTF; D: -; J: TRBJ2-6; V: TRBV2
CDR3: CASSQDAPGTTYNEQFF; D: TRBD2; J: TRBJ2-1; V: TRBV4-3
CDR3: CAWSGRLNTEAFF; D: -; J: TRBJ1-1; V: TRBV30
CDR3: CASSRDGLDEQYF; D: TRBD2; J: TRBJ2-7; V: TRBV6-5
CDR3: CSATGLAGLFF; D: TRBD2; J: TRBJ2-1; V: TRBV20-1
CDR3: CASRPDSGYEQYF; D: -; J: TRBJ2-7; V: TRBV5-4
CDR3: CASSYPPREQYF; D: -; J: TRBJ2-7; V: TRBV6-5
CDR3: CASGLERGRDQPQHF; D: TRBD1; J: TRBJ1-5; V: TRBV12-5
CDR3: CASRTDRGEGYTF; D: TRBD1; J: TRBJ1-2; V: TRBV6-5
CDR3: CASSQERGRDTIYF; D: -; J: TRBJ1-3; V: TRBV4-1
CDR3: CASSQVGRGGTDTQYF; D: TRBD2; J: TRBJ2-3; V: TRBV4-1
CDR3: CASSSTGIRNSPLHF; D: TRBD1; J: TRBJ1-6; V: TRBV28
CDR3: CASRTGTRVGEQFF; D: TRBD2; J: TRBJ2-1; V: TRBV13
CDR3: CASSLGDRVEQYF; D: TRBD1; J: TRBJ2-7; V: TRBV5-1
CDR3: CASSQRTSGHYEQYF; D: TRBD2; J: TRBJ2-7; V: TRBV4-1
CDR3: CASSQPPLGSGYNEQFF; D: TRBD2; J: TRBJ2-1; V: TRBV4-1
CDR3: CSGQGSTDTQYF; D: TRBD1; J: TRBJ2-3; V: TRBV29-1
CDR3: CASSFDRANNSPLHF; D: TRBD1; J: TRBJ1-6; V: TRBV5-1
CDR3: CASSQDGRGSQETQYF; D: -; J: TRBJ2-5; V: TRBV4-1
CDR3: CSASLAGEQFF; D: -; J: TRBJ2-1; V: TRBV20-1
CDR3: CASSLELNNEQFF; D: -; J: TRBJ2-1; V: TRBV5-6
CDR3: CASSHSGVPSYEQYF; D: TRBD2; J: TRBJ2-7; V: TRBV11-3
CDR3: CASSPTGFTYEQYF; D: -; J: TRBJ2-7; V: TRBV7-9
CDR3: CASSEERLNTEAFF; D: -; J: TRBJ1-1; V: TRBV7-2
CDR3: CAWNPGVNQPQHF; D: -; J: TRBJ1-5; V: TRBV30
CDR3: CSVIAGGPVSDTQYF; D: TRBD2; J: TRBJ2-3; V: TRBV29-1
CDR3: CASGPGSYEQYF; D: -; J: TRBJ2-7; V: TRBV10-2
CDR3: CASSLGNTFQETQYF; D: -; J: TRBJ2-5; V: TRBV7-9
CDR3: CASSLVSGKHQPQHF; D: -; J: TRBJ1-5; V: TRBV7-6
CDR3: CASSVEAYTEAFF; D: -; J: TRBJ1-1; V: TRBV9
CDR3: CASSIDALAQGYTF; D: -; J: TRBJ1-2; V: TRBV19
CDR3: CASSSTGSNTEAFF; D: TRBD1; J: TRBJ1-1; V: TRBV6-5
CDR3: CASAGAESYGYTF; D: -; J: TRBJ1-2; V: TRBV7-9
CDR3: CASSLVAGNEQFF; D: -; J: TRBJ2-1; V: TRBV7-2
CDR3: CASSLTGGYGYTF; D: -; J: TRBJ1-2; V: TRBV7-9
CDR3: CASSLAGGSRGPMNTEAFF; D: TRBD1; J: TRBJ1-1; V: TRBV11-3